This T cell receptor (beta chain) was sequenced in a study of blood T cell repertoires in COVID-19. Study-wide background: Sample material is recorded as cDNA or gDNA derived from T cells, B-cell-depleted T cells, or PBMCs.

The CDR3 is made up of 13 amino acids. V lost 8 bases and J lost 1, with 10 bases in between. Germline values: CDR1 MNHEY, CDR2 SVGAGI. Generated by immunoSEQ multiplex PCR, the TCRdb table keeps only in-frame clones and is missing some. The sample shows fewer than 500,000 clones, 85% to 90% of them seen only once. The rearrangement links TRBV6-5 to TRBJ2-3; possible D gene TRBD2, 5 bases. The TCR was taken from a woman aged 30 to 39 with acute or convalescent COVID-19. The material sequenced was peripheral blood. In DNA form, the CDR3 reads TGTGCCAGCGCAAACGGGGGCACAGATACGCAGTATTTT. Amino acid sequence: CASANGGTDTQYF.